The clone carrying this TCR beta chain was detected many times. The data were obtained in a study of patients and donors after allogeneic stem cell transplantation. This CDR3 has 15 amino acids. The ends were cut back, 6 bases at V and 0 bases at J, with 12 bases in the middle. Germline CDR1 MNHEY, CDR2 SMNVEV (reference sequence). TCRdb reprocessed the RT-PCR reads via MiXCR and lists one record per CDR3 protein. This sample has 900,000 to 1,000,000 distinct CDR3 sequences, with 15% to 20% found just once. The J gene is TRBJ1-5, the V gene TRBV27; D is ambiguous. The sample comprised blood, either unsorted or a sorted T cell fraction (not recorded which). The receptor comes from a human donor who was either an allogeneic HSCT recipient or a stem cell or donor lymphocyte infusion donor (not recorded which). It is not recorded whose cells these are; they may come from a transplant donor. CDR3 amino acids: CASRRLLYSNQPQHF. The CDR3 DNA is TGTGCCAGCAGGCGACTCCTTTATAGCAATCAGCCCCAGCATTTT.